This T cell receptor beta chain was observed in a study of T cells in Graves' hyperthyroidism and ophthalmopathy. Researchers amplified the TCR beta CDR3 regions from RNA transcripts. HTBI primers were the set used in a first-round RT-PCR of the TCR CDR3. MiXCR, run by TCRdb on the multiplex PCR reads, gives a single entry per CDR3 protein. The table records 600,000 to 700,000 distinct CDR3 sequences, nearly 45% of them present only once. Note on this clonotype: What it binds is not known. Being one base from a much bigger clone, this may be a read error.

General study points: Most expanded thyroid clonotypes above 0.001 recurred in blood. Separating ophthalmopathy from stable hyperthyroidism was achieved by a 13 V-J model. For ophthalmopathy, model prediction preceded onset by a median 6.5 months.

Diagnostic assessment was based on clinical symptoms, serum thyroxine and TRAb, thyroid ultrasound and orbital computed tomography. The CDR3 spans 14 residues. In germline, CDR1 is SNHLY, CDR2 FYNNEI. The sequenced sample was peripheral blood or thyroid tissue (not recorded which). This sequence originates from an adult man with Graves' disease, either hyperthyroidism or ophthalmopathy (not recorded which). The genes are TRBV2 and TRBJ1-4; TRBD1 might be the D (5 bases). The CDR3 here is CASSQTATNEKLLF. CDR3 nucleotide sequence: TGTGCCAGCAGCCAGACAGCAACTAATGAAAAACTGCTTTTT.